The entry below gives a single TCR beta chain sequence along with its context. Its antigen is still unknown. Sample time point: week 35, safety follow-up. Doses consisted of 300 ug of mutant IDH1 20-mer peptide each, paired with topical imiquimod. The data stem from a study of a mutant IDH1 vaccine in newly diagnosed glioma. Turning to the study itself: Vaccination began 4-6 weeks post radiotherapy alone, or with temozolomide cycles. Standard pretreatment was either radiotherapy, temozolomide, or, for most, radiochemotherapy with temozolomide.

Sequencing used immunoSEQ multiplex PCR; TCRdb keeps in-frame clones, though not all of them. The table shows tens of thousands of clones, with roughly 68% occurring only once. Study results and limitations: Vaccine-induced responses were seen in about 93% of patients, spanning several MHC alleles.

This CDR3 is built from 13 residues. The V end was cut by 6 bases, the J end by 6 bases, with 11 bases between. Germline CDR1 and CDR2: SEHNR and FQNEAQ (reference sequence). The rearrangement links TRBV7-9 to TRBJ2-2; D is undetermined. This receptor was taken from a man aged 50-60 years with glioma. Sample: PBMCs, taken from a glioma patient whose treatment included an IDH1 peptide vaccine. The CDR3 coding sequence is TGTGCCAGCAGTTTCGGAGCTGCCGGGGAGCTGTTTTTT. The encoded protein is CASSFGAAGELFF.